A selection of T cell receptor beta chains follows, all from one sample in a study of OX40 agonist ivuxolimab in advanced cancers. Assay: immunoSEQ multiplex PCR; the TCRdb copy retains only in-frame clones and omits some. The top ten hold 2% to 2.5% of the sample, which has under 80,000 clones, about 90% seen once. The input for sequencing was CD4+ or CD8+ T cells sorted from blood, taken in a trial of the OX40 agonist ivuxolimab. These receptors were collected from an adult with an advanced solid tumor such as melanoma, head and neck, liver or kidney cancer. CDR3s include the opening cysteine and the closing phenylalanine or tryptophan. Fields, in order: CDR3 length, V gene, CDR3 protein.

cdr3_length: 15
v_call: TRBV7-9
cdr3_aa: CASSLGGVGGYEQYF

cdr3_length: 13
v_call: TRBV7-9
cdr3_aa: CASSSGTGYEQYF

cdr3_length: 16
v_call: TRBV28
cdr3_aa: CASSFSTQTSSQPQHF

cdr3_length: 13
v_call: TRBV19
cdr3_aa: CASSRERGRPLHF

cdr3_length: 14
v_call: TRBV19
cdr3_aa: CASADGTGGYEQYF

cdr3_length: 15
v_call: TRBV7-8
cdr3_aa: CASSLAFTGDHGYTF

cdr3_length: 15
v_call: TRBV15
cdr3_aa: CATSMLGLGPDTQYF

cdr3_length: 17
v_call: TRBV6-1
cdr3_aa: CASSAKQGSSYNSPLHF

cdr3_length: 16
v_call: TRBV7-9
cdr3_aa: CASSPDRGLSSYEQYF

cdr3_length: 18
v_call: TRBV28
cdr3_aa: CASSLMSGRGTANEKLFF

cdr3_length: 16
v_call: TRBV28
cdr3_aa: CASSSPGRVGNEKLFF

cdr3_length: 14
v_call: TRBV5-6
cdr3_aa: CASSLVDSFTEAFF

cdr3_length: 16
v_call: TRBV7-2
cdr3_aa: CASSLKWDRDYDTQYF

cdr3_length: 14
v_call: TRBV6-1
cdr3_aa: CASSEVGTAYGYTF

cdr3_length: 16
v_call: TRBV19
cdr3_aa: CASSTRGFGSNQPQHF

cdr3_length: 15
v_call: TRBV28
cdr3_aa: CASSFRDRPAYEQYF

cdr3_length: 17
v_call: TRBV18
cdr3_aa: CASSPLQGSVLGYEQYF

cdr3_length: 15
v_call: TRBV28
cdr3_aa: CASSLPGTSGYEQYF

cdr3_length: 15
v_call: TRBV27
cdr3_aa: CASKSTSGGAVTQYF

cdr3_length: 14
v_call: TRBV19
cdr3_aa: CASNPDGGSYEQYF

cdr3_length: 17
v_call: TRBV6-1
cdr3_aa: CASSEASVAGALDEQFF

cdr3_length: 13
v_call: TRBV6-4
cdr3_aa: CASSDSAGRGYTF

cdr3_length: 16
v_call: TRBV7-9
cdr3_aa: CASRGGASGNQETQYF

cdr3_length: 16
v_call: TRBV6-5
cdr3_aa: CASSYSIGTAGYEQYF

cdr3_length: 17
v_call: TRBV11-2
cdr3_aa: CASSLGRSSTGANVLTF

cdr3_length: 13
v_call: TRBV19
cdr3_aa: CASSLGIGKTQYF

cdr3_length: 15
v_call: TRBV6-4
cdr3_aa: CASSETSGGADEQFF

cdr3_length: 13
v_call: TRBV19
cdr3_aa: CASKEGSNQPQHF

cdr3_length: 13
v_call: TRBV11-1
cdr3_aa: CASSFTLGTEAFF

cdr3_length: 13
v_call: TRBV30
cdr3_aa: CAWTGLSSTEAFF

cdr3_length: 15
v_call: TRBV9
cdr3_aa: CASSVESRALYEQYF

cdr3_length: 15
v_call: TRBV28
cdr3_aa: CASSPWRGGTDTQYF

cdr3_length: 15
v_call: TRBV7-6
cdr3_aa: CASSRDRKPTYEQYF

cdr3_length: 14
v_call: TRBV11-3
cdr3_aa: CASSLGGIGETQYF

cdr3_length: 17
v_call: TRBV7-6
cdr3_aa: CASSPTPGGPGANVLTF

cdr3_length: 17
v_call: TRBV19
cdr3_aa: CASSQVRAPRETDTQYF

cdr3_length: 16
v_call: TRBV19
cdr3_aa: CASSTTGGTNTGELFF

cdr3_length: 13
v_call: TRBV13
cdr3_aa: CASSGDPNTEAFF

cdr3_length: 15
v_call: TRBV6-6
cdr3_aa: CASSSGQGQAGEQYF

cdr3_length: 14
v_call: TRBV30
cdr3_aa: CAWRGDRRNTEAFF

cdr3_length: 19
v_call: TRBV7-6
cdr3_aa: CASSLAASLEGGGLDTQYF

cdr3_length: 13
v_call: TRBV25-1
cdr3_aa: CASSEYSGTEAFF

cdr3_length: 11
v_call: TRBV20-1
cdr3_aa: CSAPQNNEQFF

cdr3_length: 12
v_call: TRBV7-9
cdr3_aa: CASRTITDTQYF

cdr3_length: 15
v_call: TRBV27
cdr3_aa: CASSPPPGGNQPQHF

cdr3_length: 14
v_call: TRBV5-1
cdr3_aa: CASSLRQGNTEAFF

cdr3_length: 12
v_call: TRBV28
cdr3_aa: CASSLSLYPLHF

cdr3_length: 15
v_call: TRBV5-1
cdr3_aa: CASSFSGGSGYGYTF

cdr3_length: 14
v_call: TRBV7-9
cdr3_aa: CASTREQGLVGYTF

cdr3_length: 17
v_call: TRBV4-1
cdr3_aa: CASSQDRGSYSNQPQHF

cdr3_length: 15
v_call: TRBV28
cdr3_aa: CASSLFSDFTTEAFF

cdr3_length: 16
v_call: TRBV7-3
cdr3_aa: CASSYIGTSGRVEQFF

cdr3_length: 15
v_call: TRBV4-1
cdr3_aa: CASSPVGGVGEKLFF

cdr3_length: 12
v_call: TRBV5-1
cdr3_aa: CASSKDNYEQYF

cdr3_length: 14
v_call: TRBV7-9
cdr3_aa: CASSFRGRDTEAFF

cdr3_length: 13
v_call: TRBV6-4
cdr3_aa: CASKGQGAYGYTF

cdr3_length: 16
v_call: TRBV18
cdr3_aa: CASSPVQGANTGELFF

cdr3_length: 14
v_call: TRBV5-1
cdr3_aa: CASSFGQVSNTQYF

cdr3_length: 17
v_call: TRBV19
cdr3_aa: CASRIQGGDLWADTQYF

cdr3_length: 19
v_call: TRBV4-1
cdr3_aa: CASSQDLAWGVGANQPQHF